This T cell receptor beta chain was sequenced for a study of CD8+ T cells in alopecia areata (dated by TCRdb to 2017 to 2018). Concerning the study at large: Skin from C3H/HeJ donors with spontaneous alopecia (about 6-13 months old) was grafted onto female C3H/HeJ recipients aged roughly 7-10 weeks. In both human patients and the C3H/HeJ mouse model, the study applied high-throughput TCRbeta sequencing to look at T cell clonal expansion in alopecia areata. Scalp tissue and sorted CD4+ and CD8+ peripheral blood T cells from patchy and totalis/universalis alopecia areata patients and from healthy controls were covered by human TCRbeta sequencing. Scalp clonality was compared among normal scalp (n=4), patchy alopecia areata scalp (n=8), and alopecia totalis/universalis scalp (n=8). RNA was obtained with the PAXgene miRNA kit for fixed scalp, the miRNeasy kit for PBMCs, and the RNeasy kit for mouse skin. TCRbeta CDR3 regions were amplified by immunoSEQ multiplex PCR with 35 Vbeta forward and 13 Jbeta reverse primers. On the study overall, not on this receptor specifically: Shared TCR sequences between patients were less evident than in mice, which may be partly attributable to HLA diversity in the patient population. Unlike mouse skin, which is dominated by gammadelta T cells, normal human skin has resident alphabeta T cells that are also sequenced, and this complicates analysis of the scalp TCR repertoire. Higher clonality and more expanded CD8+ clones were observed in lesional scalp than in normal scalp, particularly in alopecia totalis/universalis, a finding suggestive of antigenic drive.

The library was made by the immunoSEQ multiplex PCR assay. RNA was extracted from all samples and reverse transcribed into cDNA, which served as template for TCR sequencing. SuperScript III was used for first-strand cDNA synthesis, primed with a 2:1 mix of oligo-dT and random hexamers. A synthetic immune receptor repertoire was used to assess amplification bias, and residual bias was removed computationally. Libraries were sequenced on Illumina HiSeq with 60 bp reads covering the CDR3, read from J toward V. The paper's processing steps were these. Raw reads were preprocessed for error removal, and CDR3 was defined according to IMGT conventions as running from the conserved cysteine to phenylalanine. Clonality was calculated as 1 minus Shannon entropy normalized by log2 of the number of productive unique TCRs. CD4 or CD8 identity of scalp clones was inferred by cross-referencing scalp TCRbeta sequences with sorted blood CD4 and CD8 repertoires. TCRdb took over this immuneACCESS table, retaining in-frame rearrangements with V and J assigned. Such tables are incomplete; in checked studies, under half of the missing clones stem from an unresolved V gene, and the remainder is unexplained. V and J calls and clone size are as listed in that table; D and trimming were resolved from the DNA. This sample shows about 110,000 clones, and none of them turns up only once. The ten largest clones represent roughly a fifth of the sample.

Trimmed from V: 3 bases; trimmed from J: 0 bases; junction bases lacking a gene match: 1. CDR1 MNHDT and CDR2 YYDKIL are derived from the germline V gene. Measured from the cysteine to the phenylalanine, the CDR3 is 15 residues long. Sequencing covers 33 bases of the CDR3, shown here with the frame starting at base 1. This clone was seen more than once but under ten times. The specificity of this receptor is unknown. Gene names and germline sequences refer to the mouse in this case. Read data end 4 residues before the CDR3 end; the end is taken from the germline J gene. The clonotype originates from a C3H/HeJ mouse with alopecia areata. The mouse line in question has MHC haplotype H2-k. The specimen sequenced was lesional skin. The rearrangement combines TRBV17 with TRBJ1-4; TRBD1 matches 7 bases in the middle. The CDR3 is CASSSGTVSNERLFF. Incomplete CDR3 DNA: TGTGCTAGCAGTAGCGGGACAGTTTCCAACGAA. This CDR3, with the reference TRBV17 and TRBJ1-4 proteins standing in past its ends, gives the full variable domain DTTVKQNPRYKLARVGKPVNLICSQTMNHDTMYWYQKKPNQAPKLLLFYYDKILNREADTFEKFQSSRPNNSFCSLYIGSAGLEYSAMYLCASSSGTVSNERLFFGHGTKLSVL.